This T cell receptor beta chain was sequenced for a study of cytomegalovirus exposure and HLA in healthy donors. The PCR made use of 60 Vbeta and 13 Jbeta primers. Sequencing was performed with immunoSEQ multiplex PCR; in TCRdb, only in-frame clones are kept and a portion is missing. The profile shows some 79,000 clones, around 78% of them singletons. Study-level results: Several of the most significant clusters appeared, in a later analysis, to be linked to common viral pathogens.

Notes on this clone: Its antigen is unidentified.

Sequenced input: PBMCs. This TCR came from a male donor in good health and CMV-seropositive.

The CDR3 loop is CASSGNRSNQPQHF. The CDR3 DNA reads TGTGCCAGTAGCGGGAACAGATCCAATCAGCCCCAGCATTTT. The chain combines TRBV19 with TRBJ1-5; no clear D gene. The length of the CDR3 is 14 residues. Germline values: CDR1 LNHDA, CDR2 SQIVND (reference sequence). Trimming stripped 6 bases from V and 3 bases from J, with 12 bases between.